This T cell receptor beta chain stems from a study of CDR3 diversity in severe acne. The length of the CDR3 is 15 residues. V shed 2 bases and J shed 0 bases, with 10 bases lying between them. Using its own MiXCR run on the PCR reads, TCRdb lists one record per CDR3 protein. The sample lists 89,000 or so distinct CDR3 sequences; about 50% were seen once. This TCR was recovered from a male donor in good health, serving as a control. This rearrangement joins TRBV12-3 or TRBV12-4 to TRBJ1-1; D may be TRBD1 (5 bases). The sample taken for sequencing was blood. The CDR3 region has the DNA TGTGCCAGCAGTTTACAGGGAACAATGAACACTGAAGCTTTCTTT. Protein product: CASSLQGTMNTEAFF.